This T cell receptor (beta chain) was recovered during a study of blood T cell repertoires in COVID-19. The protocol was immunoSEQ multiplex PCR, while the TCRdb copy is restricted to in-frame clones and leaves out a portion. The sample lists roughly 140,000 clones, 70% to 90% occurring once. Germline values: CDR1 SGHRS, CDR2 YFSETQ. Trimming took 0 bases from V and 7 from J, leaving 14 bases between them. The CDR3 sequence is 15 residues long. Either two negative PCRs, clearance, or symptom resolution qualified Cohort 3 donors as recovered. The TCR originated in a woman aged 40 to 50 who had recovered from COVID-19. Sequences were obtained from PBMCs or T cells enriched from blood (not recorded which). The rearrangement uses TRBV5-1 and TRBJ2-1, with D maybe TRBD1 (6 bases). CDR3 nucleotides: TGCGCCAGCAGCTTGGCAGGGGACGGAGAGAATGAGCAGTTCTTC. Amino acid sequence: CASSLAGDGENEQFF.